This T cell receptor (beta chain) is from a study of T cell responses to AZD1222 COVID-19 vaccine. Assay: immunoSEQ multiplex PCR; the TCRdb copy retains only in-frame clones and omits some. The sample records some 39,000 clones, about 92% being singletons. The germline gives CDR1 SQVTM, CDR2 ANQGSEA. V gave up 5 bases and J gave up 8 bases, with 15 bases separating them. The CDR3 is made up of 13 amino acids. Researchers grouped second doses given at about 4 or about 12 weeks into one pool. Study observations and caveats: In the spike-specific TCR repertoire, nearly half reportedly target unmutated variant regions. Among vaccine-associated CD4 TCRs, coverage spanned spike, with dominance at 160-218 and 743-854. The sample set comprised mostly white British donors with more females, and clonal diversity was possibly underestimated.

This clone was recorded once. The antigen is not known. This receptor was identified in an adult who received the AZD1222 COVID-19 vaccine. The chain combines TRBV29-1 with TRBJ1-4, with a possible D match to TRBD1 (6 bases). The input for sequencing was peripheral blood, taken 28 days after the second AZD1222 dose. CDR3 in amino acids: CSVFLQGWEKLFF. The CDR3 DNA is TGCAGCGTTTTTCTACAGGGCTGGGAAAAACTGTTTTTT.